The following is a T cell receptor beta chain sequence with its context. Its antigen remains unknown. The data were taken from a study of OX40 agonist ivuxolimab in advanced cancers. Notes on the study in general: At 0.1 to 3.0 mg/kg, clonal expansion of CD4+ and CD8+ blood T cells had occurred by week 6.

The assay was immunoSEQ multiplex PCR, and TCRdb's table has in-frame clones only and misses some. Of some 37,000 clones listed, under 85% are singletons. Germline V gives CDR1 SGHDT, CDR2 YYEEEE. V was pared by 2 bases and J by 5 bases, with 14 bases between. This CDR3 spans 15 amino acids. The clonotype originates from an adult with an advanced solid tumor such as melanoma, head and neck, liver or kidney cancer. J is TRBJ2-1 and V is TRBV5-6; D is ambiguous. The material sequenced was CD4+ or CD8+ T cells sorted from blood, taken in a trial of the OX40 agonist ivuxolimab. The CDR3 nucleotides are TGTGCCAGCAGCTTTCTGGGGTTGGCACACAATGAGCAGTTCTTC. Translation: CASSFLGLAHNEQFF. The full variable domain, completed using reference TRBV5-6 and TRBJ2-1, is DAGVTQSPTHLIKTRGQQVTLRCSPKSGHDTVSWYQQALGQGPQFIFQYYEEEERQRGNFPDRFSGHQFPNYSSELNVNALLLGDSALYLCASSFLGLAHNEQFFGPGTRLTVL.